This entry concerns a single T cell receptor (beta chain). No antigen is known for it. This CDR3 comprises 12 residues. V was cut by 4 bases and J by 6 bases, with 10 bases left in between. Per germline, CDR1 GTSNPN and CDR2 SVGIG (reference sequence). This record belongs to a study of T cells in localized non-small cell lung cancer. Findings of the study overall: Owing to sequencing of a solitary tumor region, heterogeneity cannot be discounted. A higher density of T cells in blood coincided with extended overall survival. Out of the top 100 tumor clones, a median around 57 were seen in adjacent lung.

TCRdb's copy holds only in-frame clones and misses some; the assay was immunoSEQ multiplex PCR. The repertoire holds 6,500 to 9,000 clones, with under 65% as singletons. The material was lymph node tissue, obtained before any cancer treatment. This chain links TRBV30 with TRBJ1-5; D unclear. The receptor's source is a female donor at least 60 years old with stage I lung adenocarcinoma. This chain's CDR3 is CAWNSLGQPQHF. CDR3 in DNA: TGTGCCTGGAACTCCTTGGGTCAGCCCCAGCATTTT.